Listed here is a single T cell receptor beta chain. The antigen is undetermined. The sample belongs to a study of OX40 agonist ivuxolimab in advanced cancers. Study conclusions and caveats: Patients with a partial response at 0.1-3.0 mg/kg had among the lowest clonal expansion.

Blood sampling took place at baseline, cycle 4 day 1, and cycle 7 day 1. Only in-frame clones appear in the TCRdb table, and some are missing; sequencing was by immunoSEQ multiplex PCR. The data show under 20,000 clones, 72% seen once. The receptor's source is an adult with an advanced solid tumor such as melanoma, head and neck, liver or kidney cancer. This specimen consisted of CD4+ or CD8+ T cells sorted from blood, obtained in a trial of the OX40 agonist ivuxolimab.

The CDR3, as DNA: TGTGCCAGTAGTCGGGATGCTGGCACAGATACGCAGTATTTT. Its translation: CASSRDAGTDTQYF. This chain uses TRBV19 with TRBJ2-3; a possible D gene is TRBD2 (5 bases). The ends were cut back, 5 bases at V and 1 base at J, with 10 bases in the middle. The length of the CDR3 is 14 residues. The germline gives CDR1 LNHDA, CDR2 SQIVND (reference sequence). Based on the CDR3 plus reference TRBV19 and TRBJ2-3, the full variable domain is DGGITQSPKYLFRKEGQNVTLSCEQNLNHDAMYWYRQDPGQGLRLIYYSQIVNDFQKGDIAEGYSVSREKKESFPLTVTSAQKNPTAFYLCASSRDAGTDTQYFGPGTRLTVL.